A single sample is the source of the 24 T cell receptor beta chains below, sequenced in a study of T cell responses to AZD1222 COVID-19 vaccine. Measured with immunoSEQ multiplex PCR; TCRdb has only the in-frame clones, and not every one. Among 140,000 to 150,000 clones listed, 85% to 95% were seen once. The sample consisted of peripheral blood, taken on day 0 of AZD1222 vaccination. The receptor source for this set is an adult in good health.

This chain links TRBV18 with TRBJ2-7, with TRBD2 as a possible D gene (8 bases). Trimming took 3 bases from V and 3 from J, leaving 21 bases between them. Germline values: CDR1 KGHSH, CDR2 LQKENI. The CDR3 runs to 17 residues. The CDR3 DNA sequence: TGTGCCAGCTCACCTCTTTCGGGAGGGGGCAACAGCTACGAGCAGTACTTC. Protein: CASSPLSGGGNSYEQYF.

V is TRBV15 and J is TRBJ1-1; the D is unclear. Germline-derived CDR1 and CDR2 are LNHNV and YYDKDF (reference sequence). V lost 0 bases and J 1 base, leaving 6 bases between the germline ends. CDR3 length: 14 amino acids. The CDR3 here is CATSREDPNTEAFF. CDR3 sequence (DNA): TGTGCCACCAGCAGAGAGGACCCGAACACTGAAGCTTTCTTT.

The V gene is TRBV6-2 or TRBV6-3, the J gene TRBJ1-5; 7 nucleotides align to TRBD1. Germline CDR1 and CDR2: MNHEY and SVGEGT. The CDR3 contains 13 residues. V trimming: 4 bases; J trimming: 4 bases; junction bases outside the gene matches: 1. The CDR3 loop reads CASSSGQNQPQHF. The DNA of the CDR3 is TGTGCCAGCAGTTCGGGACAGAATCAGCCCCAGCATTTT.

This sequence joins TRBV14 and TRBJ2-5, with D possibly being TRBD1 (6 bases). The CDR3 contains 13 residues. Germline V gene lookup returns CDR1 SGHDN and CDR2 FVKESK. The germline V and J ends were trimmed by 1 base and 7 bases, with 10 bases remaining between them. CDR3 sequence: CASSQGQVGTQYF. The CDR3 bases are TGTGCCAGCAGCCAAGGACAGGTGGGGACCCAGTACTTC.

The chain joins TRBV30 to TRBJ1-1; weak D call: TRBD1 (6 bases). Per germline, CDR1 GTSNPN and CDR2 SVGIG (reference sequence). The CDR3 covers 12 residues. Deletions cut 3 bases from V and 6 bases from J, with 11 bases between. The DNA of the CDR3 is TGTGCCTGGAGAGTCAGGGGAGCTGAAGCTTTCTTT. Its translation is CAWRVRGAEAFF.

The V and J genes are TRBV6-1 and TRBJ1-2; D gene ambiguous. The CDR3 loop spans 14 amino acids. Germline V lookup: CDR1 MNHNS, CDR2 SASEGT. With 1 base removed from V and 7 bases from J, the gap between germline ends came to 13 bases. In DNA, the CDR3 is TGTGCCAGCAGTGAAGGGCCTAACCGTAGTGGCTACACCTTC. Translated, it gives CASSEGPNRSGYTF.

V gene TRBV7-3 combines with J gene TRBJ1-3; D may be TRBD1 (5 bases). The ends were cut back, 1 base at V and 2 bases at J, with 12 bases in the middle. The CDR3 runs 16 residues. Looked up from germline, CDR1 is SGHTA and CDR2 is FQGTGA. CDR3 sequence (DNA): TGTGCCAGCAGCTTAAGGGCAGGGAGTCCTGGAAACACCATATATTTT. As protein: CASSLRAGSPGNTIYF.

This clone was counted between two and nine times. V usage is TRBV9 and J usage is TRBJ1-1; D gene ambiguous. The CDR3 extends over 15 amino acids. Germline V gives CDR1 SGDLS, CDR2 YYNGEE. V lost 3 bases, J lost 5 bases, and 17 bases lay in between. The CDR3 DNA sequence: TGTGCCAGCAGCGCTTCCTACCTAATACGAACTGAAGCTTTCTTT. It translates to CASSASYLIRTEAFF.

The chain joins TRBV15 to TRBJ1-5; D remains unclear. There are 18 residues in the CDR3. Per germline, CDR1 LNHNV and CDR2 YYDKDF (reference sequence). Trimming stripped 0 bases from V and 5 bases from J, with 20 bases between. This CDR3 is CATSREFPWQPTDQPQHF. The CDR3 DNA reads as TGTGCCACCAGCAGAGAGTTCCCTTGGCAGCCAACCGATCAGCCCCAGCATTTT.

This chain connects TRBV7-9 to TRBJ1-1; D gene uncertain. Germline lookup yields CDR1 SEHNR and CDR2 FQNEAQ (reference sequence). With 4 bases removed from V and 0 bases from J, the gap between germline ends came to 18 bases. This CDR3 has 17 residues. CDR3 DNA sequence: TGTGCCAGCAGCTCAGAGGCCTTCGATCCTATGAACACTGAAGCTTTCTTT. It encodes CASSSEAFDPMNTEAFF.

The CDR3 spells CASSFSRGVNEQFF. The CDR3 coding sequence is TGTGCCAGCAGCTTCTCGAGGGGGGTGAATGAGCAGTTCTTC. This chain connects TRBV5-5 to TRBJ2-1; D is possibly TRBD1 or TRBD2 (6 bases each). V lost 2 bases to trimming and J lost 7 bases, with 13 bases between them. This CDR3 spans 14 amino acids. The germline CDR1 and CDR2 sequences are SGHKS and YYEKEE (reference sequence). The variable domain in full, with the rest retrieved from reference TRBV5-5 and TRBJ2-1, is DAGVTQSPTHLIKTRGQQVTLRCSPISGHKSVSWYQQVLGQGPQFIFQYYEKEERGRGNFPDRFSARQFPNYSSELNVNALLLGDSALYLCASSFSRGVNEQFFGPGTRLTVL.

This chain uses TRBV7-2 with TRBJ1-6; D is perhaps TRBD1 (5 bases). The CDR3 is 15 amino acids. The germline V gene encodes CDR1 SGHTA and CDR2 FQGNSA. V lost 5 bases and J 9 bases, leaving 17 bases between the germline ends. CDR3 in DNA: TGTGCCAGCAGCGCCCCAAGCTTGGGGGGTTCACCCCTCCACTTT. It translates to CASSAPSLGGSPLHF.

The chain links TRBV11-2 to TRBJ1-4, with a weak D call TRBD1 (5 bases). Germline CDR1 and CDR2: SGHAT and FQNNGV. This CDR3 contains 15 residues. Trimming cost V 5 bases and J 1 base, with 11 bases left between them. CDR3 sequence: CASSRTGRTNEKLFF. CDR3 coding DNA: TGTGCCAGCAGCCGAACGGGGCGAACTAATGAAAAACTGTTTTTT.

The V call is TRBV2, the J call TRBJ1-5, with 10 bases fitting TRBD1. Trimming at V came to 5 bases and at J to 6 bases, leaving 4 bases not matched to a gene. Germline V gene data show CDR1 as SNHLY and CDR2 as FYNNEI. The CDR3 is 14 amino acids. The CDR3, as DNA: TGTGCCAGCAGTCCGGGACAGGGGAGTCAGCCCCAGCATTTT. It is translated as CASSPGQGSQPQHF.

The chain has TRBV30 and TRBJ2-5; 7 positions agree with TRBD2. J was trimmed by 9 bases and V by 4 bases; bases with no gene match: 8. The CDR3 runs 12 residues. Germline CDR1 reads GTSNPN; CDR2 reads SVGIG (reference sequence). The CDR3 nucleotides are TGTGCCTGGAAGACATCTGGGGGGGCCCAGTACTTC. It encodes CAWKTSGGAQYF.

The chain carries TRBV12-3 or TRBV12-4 and TRBJ2-2; weak D call: TRBD1 (6 bases). The CDR3 runs to 12 residues. V gave up 6 bases and J gave up 10 bases, with 12 bases separating them. CDR3 loop: CASSYGQQELFF. CDR3 DNA: TGTGCCAGCAGCTATGGACAGCAGGAGCTGTTTTTT.

V is TRBV9 and J is TRBJ2-7; 9 bases match TRBD2. J was trimmed by 3 bases and V by 2 bases; bases with no gene match: 6. The CDR3 has 15 amino acids. Germline CDR1 reads SGDLS; CDR2 reads YYNGEE. DNA for the CDR3: TGTGCCAGCAGCGTCACAGCGGGGGGACTCTACGAGCAGTACTTC. Its translation: CASSVTAGGLYEQYF.

V gene TRBV7-9 combines with J gene TRBJ1-5, with D perhaps TRBD1 (5 bases). The CDR3 consists of 13 residues. Trimming left V 5 bases short and J 6 bases short, with 11 bases between. The germline CDR1 and CDR2 sequences are SEHNR and FQNEAQ (reference sequence). CDR3 residues: CASSLGGGQPQHF. In DNA, the CDR3 is TGTGCCAGCAGCCTAGGTGGGGGTCAGCCCCAGCATTTT.

This sequence joins TRBV6-2 or TRBV6-3 and TRBJ2-2; D might be TRBD1 or TRBD2, each matching 5 bases. V was shortened by 4 bases and J by 6 bases, with 12 bases between the two germline ends. Germline V CDR1 and CDR2: MNHEY, SVGEGT. This CDR3 comprises 14 residues. In DNA form, the CDR3 reads TGTGCCAGCAGTTCCCGAGGGGCGGCCGGGGAGCTGTTTTTT. Its protein product is CASSSRGAAGELFF.

J is TRBJ2-7 and V is TRBV2; D remains ambiguous. Trimming took 6 bases from V and 3 from J, leaving 9 bases between them. CDR1 is SNHLY, CDR2 FYNNEI, per germline. This CDR3 is built from 12 residues. The DNA of the CDR3 is TGTGCCAGCAGGGAGAATGGCTACGAGCAGTACTTC. The encoded protein is CASRENGYEQYF.

The chain combines TRBV19 with TRBJ1-1; D unclear. Germline CDR1 and CDR2: LNHDA and SQIVND (reference sequence). The CDR3 runs 11 residues. The V and J ends lost 5 bases and 11 bases respectively, with 12 bases between them. CDR3 sequence: CASSVRVQAFF. Written as DNA, the CDR3 is TGTGCCAGTAGTGTGAGGGTCCAGGCTTTCTTT.

J is TRBJ1-2 and V is TRBV20-1, with D perhaps matching TRBD1 (6 bases). Trimming removed 3 bases at V and 4 bases at J, with 15 bases between. Germline V gives CDR1 DFQATT, CDR2 SNEGSKA (reference sequence). The CDR3 is 14 amino acids. The CDR3 region has the DNA TGCAGTGCTAGTGAGGGGGGGTCTTTCTATGGCTACACCTTC. It codes for CSASEGGSFYGYTF.

The rearrangement joins TRBV11-3 to TRBJ1-4, with 12 bases lining up with TRBD1. Trimming cost V 6 bases and J 8 bases; bases outside gene matches: 13. Germline CDR1 SGHNT, CDR2 YENEEA. The CDR3 covers 17 residues. The CDR3 protein is CASSLPGQGAFGEKLFF. In DNA, the CDR3 is TGTGCCAGCAGTCTCCCGGGACAGGGGGCTTTTGGGGAAAAACTGTTTTTT.

The J gene is TRBJ2-3, the V gene TRBV7-2; TRBD2 agrees at 11 bases. The V and J ends lost 5 bases and 5 bases, in that order; junction bases with no gene match: 6. CDR1 is SGHTA, CDR2 FQGNSA, per germline. This CDR3 is built from 15 residues. The CDR3 sequence: CASSPTSGVGDTQYF. For the CDR3, the DNA is TGTGCCAGCAGCCCGACTAGCGGGGTTGGAGATACGCAGTATTTT.